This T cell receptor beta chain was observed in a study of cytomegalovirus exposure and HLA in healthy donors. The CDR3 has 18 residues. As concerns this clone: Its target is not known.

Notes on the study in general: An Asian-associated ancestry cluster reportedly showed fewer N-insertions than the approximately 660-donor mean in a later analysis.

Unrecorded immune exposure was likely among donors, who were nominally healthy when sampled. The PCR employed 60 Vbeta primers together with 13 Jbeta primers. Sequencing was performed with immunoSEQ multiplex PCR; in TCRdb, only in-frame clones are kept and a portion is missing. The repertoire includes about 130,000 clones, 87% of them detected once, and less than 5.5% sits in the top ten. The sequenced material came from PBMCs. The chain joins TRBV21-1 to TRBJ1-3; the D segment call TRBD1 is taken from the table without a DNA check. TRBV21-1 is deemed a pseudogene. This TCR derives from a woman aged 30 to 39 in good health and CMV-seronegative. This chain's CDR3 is CASSARTVNFSSGNTIYF. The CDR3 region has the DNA TGTGCCAGCAGCGCCCGGACAGTAAACTTCAGCTCTGGAAACACCATATATTTT.